The clone carrying this TCR beta chain came up many times. This sample was taken from a study of prognosis after radiotherapy for stage I lung cancer. V shed 2 bases and J shed 5 bases, with 10 bases lying between them. CDR3 length: 14 residues. Germline V gene sequence: CDR1 SGDLS, CDR2 YYNGEE. Two-round multiplex PCR, the amplification method, yielded TCR beta CDR3 from genomic DNA. Round one of PCR was performed, and it used primers specific to each TRBV and TRBJ gene. Each CDR3 protein is one row after TCRdb ran MiXCR on the multiplex PCR reads. Of about 16,000 distinct CDR3 sequences listed, roughly 31% are singletons.

The sequences come from PBMCs, collected before or after stereotactic body radiation therapy (not recorded which). This TCR derives from a donor aged 50 or older with non-small cell lung cancer. This chain uses TRBV9 with TRBJ2-2, with D maybe TRBD2 (6 bases). The CDR3 DNA sequence: TGTGCCAGCAGCGTCGGGAGAAGGACCGGGGAGCTGTTTTTT. Amino acids: CASSVGRRTGELFF. The full variable domain, rest sourced from reference TRBV9 and TRBJ2-2, is DSGVTQTPKHLITATGQRVTLRCSPRSGDLSVYWYQQSLDQGLQFLIQYYNGEERAKGNILERFSAQQFPDLHSELNLSSLELGDSALYFCASSVGRRTGELFFGEGSRLTVL.